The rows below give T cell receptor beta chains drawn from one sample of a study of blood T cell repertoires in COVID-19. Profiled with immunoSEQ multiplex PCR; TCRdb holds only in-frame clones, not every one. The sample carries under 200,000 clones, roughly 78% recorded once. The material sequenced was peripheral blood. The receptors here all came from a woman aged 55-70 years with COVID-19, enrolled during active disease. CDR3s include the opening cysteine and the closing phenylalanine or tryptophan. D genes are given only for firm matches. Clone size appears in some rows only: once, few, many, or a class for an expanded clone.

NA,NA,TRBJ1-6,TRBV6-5,TGTGCCAGCAGGAGCTCCTATAATTCACCCCTCCACTTT,CASRSSYNSPLHF
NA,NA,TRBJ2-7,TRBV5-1,TGCGCCAGCAGCATCACTTACGAGCAGTACTTC,CASSITYEQYF
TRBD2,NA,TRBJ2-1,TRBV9,TGTGCCAGCAGCGTAGCTGGTGGGACTAGCGGCAATGAGCAGTTCTTC,CASSVAGGTSGNEQFF
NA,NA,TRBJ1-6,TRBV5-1,TGCGCCAGCAGCTTGGGGTCGAGAGGTCAGACCCTCCACTTT,CASSLGSRGQTLHF
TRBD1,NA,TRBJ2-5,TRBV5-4,TGTGCCAGCAGCTTCCGGACAGGAAGGTACCAAGAGACCCAGTACTTC,CASSFRTGRYQETQYF
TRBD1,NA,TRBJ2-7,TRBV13,TGTGCCAGCACCGAGGGACAGGGGAACGAGCAGTACTTC,CASTEGQGNEQYF
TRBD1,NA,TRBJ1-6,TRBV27,TGTGCCAGCAAGTACAGGGGTGTGAGCTCCTATAATTCACCCCTCCACTTT,CASKYRGVSSYNSPLHF
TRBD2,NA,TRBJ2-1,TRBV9,TGTGCCAGCAGCGAAGGGACTAGCGGGAGGAATGAGCAGTTCTTC,CASSEGTSGRNEQFF
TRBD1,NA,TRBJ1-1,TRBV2,TGTGCCAGCACCCATGGGCGGGGACAGGGGGCCGCTGAAGCTTTCTTT,CASTHGRGQGAAEAFF
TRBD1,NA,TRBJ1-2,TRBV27,TGTGCCAGCAGTCGGGACAGGGTCGTCTATGGCTACACCTTC,CASSRDRVVYGYTF
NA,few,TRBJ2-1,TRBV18,TGTGCCAGCGCGAATATCCCTCAACCTTACAATGAGCAGTTCTTC,CASANIPQPYNEQFF
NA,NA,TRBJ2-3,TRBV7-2,TGTGCCAGCAGCTTGGAGTTCACAGATACGCAGTATTTT,CASSLEFTDTQYF
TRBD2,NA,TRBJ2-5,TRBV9,TGTGCCAGCAGCTTTAGGACTAGCGGGAGGGGTGAGACCCAGTACTTC,CASSFRTSGRGETQYF
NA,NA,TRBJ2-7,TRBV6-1,TGTGCCAGCAGTGAACTGGGCGGGGCTCTCTACGAGCAGTACTTC,CASSELGGALYEQYF
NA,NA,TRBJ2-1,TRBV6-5,TGTGCCAGCACCCCGATCGGCGGGCCCGTTAATGAGCAGTTCTTC,CASTPIGGPVNEQFF
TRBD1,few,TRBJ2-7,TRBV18,TGTGCCAGCTCACCACCCTCCGGGACAGGGGACTACGAGCAGTACTTC,CASSPPSGTGDYEQYF
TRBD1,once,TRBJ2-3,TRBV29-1,TGCAGCGTTGCCCCCGGGACAGGCTTAGGAGATACGCAGTATTTT,CSVAPGTGLGDTQYF
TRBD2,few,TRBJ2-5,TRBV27,TGTGCCAGCAGTACGGGACTAGCGGGAGGCGGACAAGAGACCCAGTACTTC,CASSTGLAGGGQETQYF
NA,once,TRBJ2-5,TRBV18,TGTGCCAGCTCACCAAACCCCGCAGTGTACCAAGAGACCCAGTACTTC,CASSPNPAVYQETQYF
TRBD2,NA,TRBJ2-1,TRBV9,TGTGCCAGCAGTGGGGGGGTGCGCTCCTACAATGAGCAGTTCTTC,CASSGGVRSYNEQFF
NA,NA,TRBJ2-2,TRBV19,TGTGCCAGTAGTATTGTTACGGGGATACGAACCGGGGAGCTGTTTTTT,CASSIVTGIRTGELFF
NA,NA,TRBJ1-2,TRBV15,TGTGCCACCAGCAGAGGAGGCAGTAGTAACTATGGCTACACCTTC,CATSRGGSSNYGYTF
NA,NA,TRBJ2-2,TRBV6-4,TGTGCCAGCAGTGCCACGAACACCGGGGAGCTGTTTTTT,CASSATNTGELFF
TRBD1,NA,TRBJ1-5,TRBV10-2,TGCGCCACCAGACAGGGTACCAATCAGCCCCAGCATTTT,CATRQGTNQPQHF
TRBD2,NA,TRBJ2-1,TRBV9,TGTGCCAGCAGCCCCCGGCTAGCGGTCTACAATGAGCAGTTCTTC,CASSPRLAVYNEQFF
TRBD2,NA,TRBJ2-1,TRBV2,TGTGCCAGCAGTGACCCGAGGAGCGGGGGGTACAATGAGCAGTTCTTC,CASSDPRSGGYNEQFF
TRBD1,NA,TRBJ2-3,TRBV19,TGTGCCAGTAGTACAATGGGTCGGGACAGGGGAACAGATACGCAGTATTTT,CASSTMGRDRGTDTQYF
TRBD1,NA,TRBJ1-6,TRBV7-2,TGTGCCAGCAGCTTAGACAGGGGGGCTAATTCACCCCTCCACTTT,CASSLDRGANSPLHF
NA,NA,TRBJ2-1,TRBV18,TGTGCCAGCTCGACGCAGGGGGAGCAGTTCTTC,CASSTQGEQFF
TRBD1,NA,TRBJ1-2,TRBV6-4,TGTGCCAGCAGTCGAGAGACAGGGGGCGAGGGCTACACCTTC,CASSRETGGEGYTF
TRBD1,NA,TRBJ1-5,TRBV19,TGTGCCAGTAAGGGGACAGGAAATCAGCCCCAGCATTTT,CASKGTGNQPQHF